Listed below are T cell receptor beta chains from one sample, sequenced in a study of shared T cell receptors in the human thymus. TCRdb keeps only in-frame clones here, not all; method: immunoSEQ multiplex PCR. The sample contains hundreds of thousands of clones, 88% of which appear only once. These same records also appear under a second study, on human thymus T cells.

The specimen was thymocytes. These receptors were taken from a boy under two years old with a congenital heart defect. CDR3s include the opening cysteine and the closing phenylalanine or tryptophan. The order of the fields is J gene, D gene, V gene, clone size, CDR3 DNA, CDR3 protein. D genes are given only for firm matches. Clone size, where shown, is once, few, many, or a class for clones that have expanded.

TRBJ2-7,NA,TRBV27,NA,TGTGCCAGCAGTCCCAGAGCAGGGGAGAGGGGTGGCTTATTTCGGTACGAGCAGTACTTC,CASSPRAGERGGLFRYEQYF
TRBJ2-7,NA,TRBV5-4,NA,TGTGCCAGCAGCCCTAAACAGGGAACCTACGAGCAGTACTTC,CASSPKQGTYEQYF
TRBJ1-2,NA,TRBV4-2,NA,TGTGCCAGCAGCCACCGATCCTCACCCAAATTCCTAAACTATGGCTACACCTTC,CASSHRSSPKFLNYGYTF
TRBJ2-7,TRBD1,TRBV9,NA,TGTGCCAGCAGCGTAGCCTCCCGGGGGACAGGGGTCGACGAGCAGTACTTC,CASSVASRGTGVDEQYF
TRBJ1-1,TRBD1,TRBV4-1,NA,TGCGCCAGCAGCCAAAGATGTTGGACAGGGGGCCTCGAACGGGGCACTGAAGCTTTCTTT,CASSQRCWTGGLERGTEAFF
TRBJ2-6,TRBD2,TRBV25-1,NA,TGTGCCAGCAGGCCACTAGCGGGCTACTCTGGGGCCAACGTCCTGACTTTC,CASRPLAGYSGANVLTF
TRBJ1-1,NA,TRBV7-6,NA,TGTGCCAGCAGCCCCCGGGACTCGGCGAACACTGAAGCTTTCTTT,CASSPRDSANTEAFF
TRBJ2-7,NA,TRBV14,NA,TGTGCCAGCAGCCAAGAGGGGCTGGGCAGGCCCCCGAATTACGAGCAGTACTTC,CASSQEGLGRPPNYEQYF
TRBJ1-1,NA,TRBV9,NA,TGTGCCAGCAGCCCTAGGGGGTCCTCGAACACTGAAGCTTTCTTT,CASSPRGSSNTEAFF
TRBJ1-2,NA,TRBV30,NA,TGTGCCTGGAGTGTACGCGGGTGCCAAAGGTGGAACTATGGCTACACCTTC,CAWSVRGCQRWNYGYTF
TRBJ1-2,TRBD1,TRBV30,NA,TGTGCCTGGAGGGACAGGGTTGGAGGCTACACCTTC,CAWRDRVGGYTF
TRBJ2-7,NA,TRBV5-4,NA,TGTGCCAGCAGCTTGGACGGGAGATTCTCCTACGAGCAGTACTTC,CASSLDGRFSYEQYF
TRBJ1-5,NA,TRBV7-9,NA,TGTGCCAGCAGCTTCCCTTACAGGGATAGCAATCAGCCCCAGCATTTT,CASSFPYRDSNQPQHF
TRBJ1-5,TRBD1,TRBV2,NA,TGTGCCAGTGATAGACAGGGCCATCAGCCCCAGCATTTT,CASDRQGHQPQHF
TRBJ2-1,NA,TRBV21-1,NA,TGTGCCAGCAGCAAAGACCGGAGGAGCTCCTACAATGAGCAGTTCTTC,CASSKDRRSSYNEQFF
TRBJ2-7,NA,TRBV21-1,NA,TGTGCCAGCAGCAGACGGGGGGACGGAAGCTCCTACGAGCAGTACTTC,CASSRRGDGSSYEQYF
TRBJ2-7,TRBD2,TRBV19,NA,TGTGCCAGTAGTATAGAGTGGACTAGCGGGAGAAGCGCCTACGAGCAGTACTTC,CASSIEWTSGRSAYEQYF
TRBJ2-1,NA,TRBV10-1,NA,TGCGCCAGCAGCCTTACTAGGATCAATGAGCAGTTCTTC,CASSLTRINEQFF
TRBJ2-7,NA,TRBV4-3,NA,TGCGCCAGCAGCCAAGAACTCCTGGGCAGGGCCCCCTACGAGCAGTACTTC,CASSQELLGRAPYEQYF
TRBJ2-5,NA,TRBV6-1,NA,TGTGCCAGCAGTGGCTTGGCCGGGGAGACCCAGTACTTC,CASSGLAGETQYF
TRBJ2-1,NA,TRBV9,NA,TGTGCCAGCAGCGCCCAGGGGCAGGACTACAATGAGCAGTTCTTC,CASSAQGQDYNEQFF
TRBJ2-7,NA,TRBV15,NA,TGTGCCACCAGCAGAGACCAGGTGGCGGGAACAGGTTCCTACGAGCAGTACTTC,CATSRDQVAGTGSYEQYF
TRBJ2-5,NA,TRBV4-3,NA,TGCGCCAGCAGCCAAGAAGGGGGCGGGGAACAAGAGACCCAGTACTTC,CASSQEGGGEQETQYF
TRBJ2-5,NA,TRBV21-1,NA,TGTGCCAGCAGCAATCCCCGTCGGACCCAGTACTTC,CASSNPRRTQYF
TRBJ2-2,TRBD2,TRBV10-3,NA,TGTGCCATCAGTGAGGGGCCTTCGGCCGGGCCCGCGGGAGTTCACACCGGGGAGCTGTTTTTT,CAISEGPSAGPAGVHTGELFF
TRBJ2-2,TRBD2,TRBV5-1,NA,TGCGCCAGCAGCTTCCTTAGCGGGAGCACCGGGGAGCTGTTTTTT,CASSFLSGSTGELFF
TRBJ2-1,NA,TRBV7-6,few,TGTGCCAGCAGCTTAGAGGTGGGGAGCTACAATGAGCAGTTCTTC,CASSLEVGSYNEQFF
TRBJ1-1,TRBD1,TRBV27,NA,TGTGCCAGCTTCTCTTACAGGGGGCCGGGAGCTTTCTTT,CASFSYRGPGAFF
TRBJ2-7,TRBD2,TRBV6-5,NA,TGTGCCAGCAGCCCCCGGGGGGGCCCCTCCTACGAGCAGTACTTC,CASSPRGGPSYEQYF
TRBJ1-3,NA,TRBV9,few,TGTGCCAGCAGCGCCAGACCGGGACACACTAGGAGCTCTGGAAACACCATATATTTT,CASSARPGHTRSSGNTIYF
TRBJ2-5,TRBD1,TRBV28,once,TGTGCCAGCAGACCTGGACAGGGGGACTCCAACTGGCAAGAGACCCAGTACTTC,CASRPGQGDSNWQETQYF
TRBJ1-5,NA,TRBV7-9,NA,TGTGCCAGCAGCCCGATGGGGGGTGGAAATCAGCCCCAGCATTTT,CASSPMGGGNQPQHF
TRBJ2-1,NA,TRBV14,once,TGTGCCAGCAGCCAACTCAGGGAAAGCTCCTACAATGAGCAGTTCTTC,CASSQLRESSYNEQFF
TRBJ2-1,NA,TRBV6-7,NA,TGTGCCAGCAGGCGGGCGGCCCGGGATGAGCAGTTCTTC,CASRRAARDEQFF
TRBJ2-1,TRBD2,TRBV11-3,NA,TGTGCCAGCAGCACCCAACTAGCGGGAGGGAGAAATGAGCAGTTCTTC,CASSTQLAGGRNEQFF
TRBJ2-3,TRBD1,TRBV4-3,NA,TGCGCCAGCAGCCAACACAGGGGAATAAATGATACGCAGTATTTT,CASSQHRGINDTQYF
TRBJ2-6,NA,TRBV2,NA,TGTGCCAGCAGGGAAACAGGGAGTTTAGTTTACTCTGGGGCCAACGTCCTGACTTTC,CASRETGSLVYSGANVLTF
TRBJ1-2,NA,TRBV4-3,NA,TGCGCCAGCAGCCAAGAGTCAGGCAACTATGGCTACACCTTC,CASSQESGNYGYTF
TRBJ2-7,NA,TRBV10-2,NA,TGCGCCGCCAAAGGGGGTTTCTACGAGCAGTACTTC,CAAKGGFYEQYF
TRBJ2-1,NA,TRBV4-3,NA,TGCGCCAGCAGCCAAGCTCTAGCGAATTACAATGAGCAGTTCTTC,CASSQALANYNEQFF
TRBJ2-3,TRBD2,TRBV29-1,NA,TGCAGCGTTGAAGCTAAGCGGGGAACTAGCACAGATACGCAGTATTTT,CSVEAKRGTSTDTQYF
TRBJ1-1,NA,TRBV11-2,NA,TGTGCCAGCAGCTTAGAATACGGAGGTGAAGCTTTCTTT,CASSLEYGGEAFF
TRBJ2-1,TRBD1,TRBV5-1,NA,TGCGCCAGCAGCTTAGGCGACAGGGGGCATGAGCAGTTCTTC,CASSLGDRGHEQFF
TRBJ2-3,TRBD1,TRBV7-2,NA,TGTGCCAGCAGCCGGGACAGGGGAGTGGCAGATACGCAGTATTTT,CASSRDRGVADTQYF
TRBJ1-3,TRBD1,TRBV5-6,NA,TGTGCCAGCAGCTTGGCGGGACAGAGCTCTGGAAACACCATATATTTT,CASSLAGQSSGNTIYF
TRBJ2-1,TRBD2,TRBV13,NA,TGTGCCAGCAGCTTAGGCGCGGGAGGGAGGAATGAGCAGTTCTTC,CASSLGAGGRNEQFF
TRBJ2-7,NA,TRBV5-8,NA,TGTGCCAGCAGCTATAGCTCCTACGAGCAGTACTTC,CASSYSSYEQYF
TRBJ1-5,NA,TRBV10-1,NA,TGCGCCAGCAGGACCGGGGTGGGCAATCAGCCCCAGCATTTT,CASRTGVGNQPQHF
TRBJ1-2,NA,TRBV19,NA,TGTGCCAGTAGTCCCTGGGGTGAGGAGGCGTCTAACTATGGCTACACCTTC,CASSPWGEEASNYGYTF
TRBJ2-3,NA,TRBV27,NA,TGTGCCAGCATCCTAGGGGGGTATTTT,CASILGGYF
TRBJ1-1,NA,TRBV5-6,NA,TGTGCCAGCAGCTTACGAGTTTTGAACACTGAAGCTTTCTTT,CASSLRVLNTEAFF
TRBJ2-4,TRBD2,TRBV10-2,NA,TGCGCCAGCAGTGAGCCGGGCAGGTTGAGGGAGGGCCGGGCCAAAAACATTCAGTACTTC,CASSEPGRLREGRAKNIQYF
TRBJ1-2,NA,TRBV14,NA,TGTGCCAGCAGCTCTCGCGGTCTGATGGGAGTGGGAACTAACTATGGCTACACCTTC,CASSSRGLMGVGTNYGYTF
TRBJ2-7,NA,TRBV4-1,once,TGCGCCAGCAGCCAAGACAACCGGCGAGGCGGGGAACCCCCCTACGAGCAGTACTTC,CASSQDNRRGGEPPYEQYF
TRBJ2-3,TRBD2,TRBV28,NA,TGTGCCAGCAGTTTAGGGCTAGCGGGAGGGCCATCAGATACGCAGTATTTT,CASSLGLAGGPSDTQYF
TRBJ2-7,TRBD2,TRBV6-6,NA,TGTGCCAGCAGTTACGGTTTAGCGGGAGGCCTCGAGCAGTACTTC,CASSYGLAGGLEQYF
TRBJ2-1,TRBD2,TRBV27,NA,TGTGCCAGCAGCATCCGACTAGCGGGTAGCGGGGGCTCCTACAATGAGCAGTTCTTC,CASSIRLAGSGGSYNEQFF
TRBJ1-3,NA,TRBV4-3,NA,TGCGCCAGCAGCCAAGATCTCGGAGGAACTGGAAACACCATATATTTT,CASSQDLGGTGNTIYF
TRBJ1-2,NA,TRBV27,NA,TGTGCCAGCAGTTTAGGGGGGGCGCGGTATGGCTACACCTTC,CASSLGGARYGYTF
TRBJ1-1,NA,TRBV4-1,NA,TGCGCCAGCAGCCAAGAAACAGGCAGGCAGAACACTGAAGCTTTCTTT,CASSQETGRQNTEAFF